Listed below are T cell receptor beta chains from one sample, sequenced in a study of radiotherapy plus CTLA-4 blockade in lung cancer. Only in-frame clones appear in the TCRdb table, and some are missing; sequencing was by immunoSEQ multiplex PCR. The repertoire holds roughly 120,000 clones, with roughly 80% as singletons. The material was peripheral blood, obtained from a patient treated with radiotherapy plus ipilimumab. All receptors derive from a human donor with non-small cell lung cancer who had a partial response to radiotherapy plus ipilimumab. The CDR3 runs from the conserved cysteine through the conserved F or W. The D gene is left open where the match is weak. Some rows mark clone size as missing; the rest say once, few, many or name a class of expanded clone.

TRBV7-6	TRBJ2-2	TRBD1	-	CASRRGQGANTGELFF	TGTGCCAGCAGGCGTGGACAGGGCGCGAACACCGGGGAGCTGTTTTTT
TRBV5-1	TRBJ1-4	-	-	CASRQGTSTNEKLFF	TGCGCCAGCAGGCAAGGGACATCAACTAATGAAAAACTGTTTTTT
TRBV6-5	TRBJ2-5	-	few	CASKLGGDSQETQYF	TGTGCCAGCAAACTTGGAGGGGACTCCCAAGAGACCCAGTACTTC
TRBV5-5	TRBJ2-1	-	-	CASSLHPNNEQFF	TGTGCCAGCAGCTTGCATCCAAACAATGAGCAGTTCTTC
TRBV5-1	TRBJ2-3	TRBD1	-	CASSLGQGVSDTQYF	TGCGCCAGCAGCTTAGGGCAGGGGGTGTCAGATACGCAGTATTTT
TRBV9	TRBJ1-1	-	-	CASSVQLNTEAFF	TGTGCCAGCAGCGTACAGTTGAACACTGAAGCTTTCTTT
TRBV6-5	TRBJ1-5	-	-	CASSYDGQGPQHF	TGTGCCAGCAGTTACGACGGCCAGGGGCCCCAGCATTTT
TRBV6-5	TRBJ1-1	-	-	CASSAPLDKTEAFF	TGTGCCAGCAGTGCCCCGTTAGACAAGACTGAAGCTTTCTTT
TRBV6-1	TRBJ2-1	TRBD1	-	CASRQTGGGEQFF	TGTGCCAGCAGGCAGACAGGGGGCGGAGAGCAGTTCTTC
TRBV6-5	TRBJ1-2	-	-	CASSSDSNYGYTF	TGTGCCAGCAGTTCAGACAGTAACTATGGCTACACCTTC
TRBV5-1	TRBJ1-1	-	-	CASSEQGNTEAFF	TGCGCCAGCAGCGAACAGGGGAACACTGAAGCTTTCTTT
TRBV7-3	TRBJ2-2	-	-	CASSSSGLSGTNTGELFF	TGTGCCAGCAGCAGCTCGGGACTTAGCGGAACGAACACCGGGGAGCTGTTTTTT
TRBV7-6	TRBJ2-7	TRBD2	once	CASSSKTSGRGLEQYF	TGTGCCAGCAGCTCAAAGACTAGCGGGAGGGGACTGGAGCAGTACTTC
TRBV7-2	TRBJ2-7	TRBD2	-	CASSLVGTSYEQYF	TGTGCCAGCAGCTTAGTTGGGACTAGTTACGAGCAGTACTTC
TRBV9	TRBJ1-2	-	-	CASSVGGLGYGYTF	TGTGCCAGCAGCGTAGGAGGGTTGGGCTATGGCTACACCTTC
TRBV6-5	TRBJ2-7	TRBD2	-	CASRYGTSGSYEQYF	TGTGCCAGCAGGTATGGGACTAGCGGCTCCTACGAGCAGTACTTC
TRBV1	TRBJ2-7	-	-	CTSSQGSGRPDYEQYF	TGCACCAGCAGCCAAGGGAGCGGGAGGCCCGACTACGAGCAGTACTTC
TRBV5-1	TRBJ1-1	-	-	CASSLDRVGTEAFF	TGCGCCAGCAGCTTGGACAGGGTGGGCACTGAAGCTTTCTTT
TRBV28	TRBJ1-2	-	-	CASSFPRVEGGYTF	TGTGCCAGCAGTTTTCCCCGGGTGGAGGGTGGCTACACCTTC
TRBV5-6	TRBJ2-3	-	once	CASSLGYGTTDTQYF	TGTGCCAGCAGCTTGGGTTACGGGACTACAGATACGCAGTATTTT
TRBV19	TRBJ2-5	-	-	CASSMRETQYF	TGTGCCAGTAGTATGAGAGAGACCCAGTACTTC
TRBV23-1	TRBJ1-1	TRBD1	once	CASSHPGQGYTEAFF	TGCGCCAGCAGTCACCCCGGACAGGGGTACACTGAAGCTTTCTTT
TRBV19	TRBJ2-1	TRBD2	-	CASSRLADYNEQFF	TGTGCCAGTAGTAGACTAGCGGATTACAATGAGCAGTTCTTC
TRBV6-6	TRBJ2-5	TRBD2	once	CASSRTSGEIQYF	TGTGCCAGCAGTAGGACTAGCGGAGAGATCCAGTACTTC
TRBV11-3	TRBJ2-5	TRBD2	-	CASSLAGGPGETQYF	TGTGCCAGCAGCTTAGCGGGAGGGCCGGGGGAGACCCAGTACTTC
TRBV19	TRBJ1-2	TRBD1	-	CASSSTGGAEDGYTF	TGTGCCAGTAGTTCCACAGGGGGCGCAGAGGATGGCTACACCTTC
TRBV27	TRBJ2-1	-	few	CASSYPRGNEQFF	TGTGCCAGCAGCTATCCTCGGGGGAATGAGCAGTTCTTC
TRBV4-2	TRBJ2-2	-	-	CASSQAPALTEAGELFF	TGTGCCAGCAGCCAAGCCCCCGCGTTAACGGAGGCCGGGGAGCTGTTTTTT
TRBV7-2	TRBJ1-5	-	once	CASSSRLSTGNSNQPQHF	TGTGCCAGCAGCTCGAGGCTATCTACAGGAAACAGCAATCAGCCCCAGCATTTT
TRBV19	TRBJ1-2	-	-	CASSRGRGRSSNVDGYTF	TGTGCCAGTAGTAGAGGAAGGGGCAGGAGCAGTAACGTTGATGGCTACACCTTC
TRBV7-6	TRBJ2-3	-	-	CASSLPADTQYF	TGTGCCAGCAGCTTACCGGCAGATACGCAGTATTTT